The 22 T cell receptor beta chains listed next were all sequenced from one sample in a study of CD8+CD57+ T cells in acquired aplastic anemia. Genomic DNA acted as the template from which TCR beta VDJ combination and CDR3 sequence profiling were carried out. One entry per CDR3 protein, called by TCRdb with MiXCR from the reads. This table has approximately 180,000 distinct CDR3 sequences, around 63% appearing once. All sequencing subjects had displayed CD8+CD57+ cell expansion on flow cytometry. Sequenced material: sorted CD4+, CD8+, or CD8+CD57+ T cells (not recorded which) from PBMCs. These receptors came from a human donor with aplastic anemia.

In its sample, this clonotype was seen many times. The chain is built from TRBV12-3 or TRBV12-4 and TRBJ2-7; 12 nucleotides align to TRBD2. This CDR3 spans 14 amino acids. V lost 3 bases to trimming and J lost 3 bases; unmatched junction nucleotides: 0. CDR3 region: CASSLTSGGYEQYF. The CDR3 DNA reads TGTGCCAGCAGTTTGACTAGCGGGGGCTACGAGCAGTACTTC.

This clonotype has more than one count but fewer than ten. V and J are TRBV15 and TRBJ2-7, with 10 nucleotides matching TRBD2. V lost 0 bases to trimming and J lost 7 bases; unmatched junction nucleotides: 6. Germline-derived CDR1 and CDR2 are LNHNV and YYDKDF (reference sequence). The CDR3 is made up of 15 amino acids. CDR3 sequence: CATSRDSGGAREQYF. CDR3 DNA sequence: TGTGCCACCAGCAGAGACAGCGGGGGGGCGCGTGAGCAGTACTTC. Combining the CDR3 with reference TRBV15 and TRBJ2-7 gives the whole variable domain DAMVIQNPRYQVTQFGKPVTLSCSQTLNHNVMYWYQQKSSQAPKLLFHYYDKDFNNEADTPDNFQSRRPNTSFCFLDIRSPGLGDTAMYLCATSRDSGGAREQYFGPGTRLTVT.

The chain combines TRBV29-1 with TRBJ2-3; 10 positions agree with TRBD2. The CDR3 sequence is 16 residues long. The trim removed 5 bases at V and 0 bases at J, leaving 8 bases unmatched. Per germline, CDR1 SQVTM and CDR2 ANQGSEA. CDR3 in amino acids: CSVRLAGSSSTDTQYF. Written as DNA, the CDR3 is TGCAGCGTTAGACTAGCGGGTTCTTCTAGCACAGATACGCAGTATTTT.

V usage is TRBV9 and J usage is TRBJ1-6; 8 bases line up with TRBD1. The junction had 5 bases not matched to a gene; V was cut back by 3 bases and J by 6 bases. This CDR3 has 15 residues. Looked up from germline, CDR1 is SGDLS and CDR2 is YYNGEE. The CDR3 loop is CASSAGQGGNSPLHF. CDR3 bases: TGTGCCAGCAGCGCAGGACAGGGAGGTAATTCACCCCTCCACTTT.

The chain combines TRBV7-6 with TRBJ2-6; D ambiguous. Germline assignment: CDR1 SGHVS and CDR2 FNYEAQ. The germline V and J ends were trimmed by 8 bases and 0 bases, with 17 bases remaining between them. This CDR3 is built from 17 residues. This CDR3 is CASLIKEKISGANVLTF. Here the CDR3 DNA reads TGTGCCAGCCTAATAAAGGAGAAAATCTCTGGGGCCAACGTCCTGACTTTC.

The V call is TRBV25-1, the J call TRBJ2-7, with TRBD2 as a possible D gene (6 bases). Germline CDR1 and CDR2: MGHDK and SYGVNS. Trimming left V 5 bases short and J 2 bases short, with 13 bases between. The CDR3 is 14 amino acids. The CDR3 DNA is TGTGCCAGCAGTAGAGGGAGGCCTACCTACGAGCAGTACTTC. Protein: CASSRGRPTYEQYF.

This clonotype was seen at least ten times. The rearrangement joins TRBV24-1 to TRBJ2-1; TRBD1 aligns across 9 bases. V trimming: 5 bases; J trimming: 7 bases; junction bases outside the gene matches: 5. The germline V gene encodes CDR1 KGHDR and CDR2 SFDVKD. CDR3 length: 14 amino acids. The CDR3 coding sequence is TGTGCCACCAGTGGGGACAGGGAGGCGAATGAGCAGTTCTTC. This gives the protein CATSGDREANEQFF.

Ten or more counts support this clonotype. This rearrangement joins TRBV4-1 to TRBJ1-5; D perhaps matches TRBD1 (5 bases). CDR1 and CDR2 (germline): MGHRA, YSYEKL. The CDR3 extends over 13 amino acids. Trimming pared 2 bases from V and 5 bases from J, leaving 7 bases between. As DNA, the CDR3 is TGCGCCAGCAGCCAAATGGGGGATCAGCCCCAGCATTTT. Translating it yields CASSQMGDQPQHF.

The chain recombines TRBV19 with TRBJ2-5; 8 nucleotides match TRBD2. J gave up 2 bases and V 7 bases, and 12 bases lay outside the gene matches. The CDR3 has 16 amino acids. The V gene's germline CDR1 is LNHDA and CDR2 SQIVND (reference sequence). The CDR3 DNA reads TGTGCCAGTAAGCAATCCGGGACTAGGGGTCAAGAGACCCAGTACTTC. Translation gives CASKQSGTRGQETQYF. The full variable domain, with the rest looked up from reference TRBV19 and TRBJ2-5, is DGGITQSPKYLFRKEGQNVTLSCEQNLNHDAMYWYRQDPGQGLRLIYYSQIVNDFQKGDIAEGYSVSREKKESFPLTVTSAQKNPTAFYLCASKQSGTRGQETQYFGPGTRLLVL.

The chain has TRBV20-1 and TRBJ1-5; maybe TRBD1 (6 bases). This CDR3 spans 13 amino acids. From germline, CDR1 is DFQATT and CDR2 SNEGSKA (reference sequence). Trimming shortened V by 3 bases and J by 3 bases, and 9 bases separated the two germline ends. CDR3 nucleotide sequence: TGCAGTGCTAGTACAGGGTACAATCAGCCCCAGCATTTT. Translated, it gives CSASTGYNQPQHF.

There are many counts of this clonotype. V and J are TRBV4-1 and TRBJ1-5; 9 bases are a match to TRBD1. The V gene end was trimmed by 1 base and the J gene end by 2 bases; junction bases not matched to a gene: 12. The CDR3 totals 19 residues. Germline lookup yields CDR1 MGHRA and CDR2 YSYEKL. CDR3 sequence reads: CASSQAQGTGQYGNQPQHF. DNA of the CDR3: TGCGCCAGCAGCCAAGCCCAGGGGACAGGGCAATATGGCAATCAGCCCCAGCATTTT.

A word on this clonotype: This sequence may be a read error, since a much larger clone differs from it by one base. This chain joins TRBV6-1 and TRBJ2-7; D gene ambiguous. Germline V gene data show CDR1 as MNHNS and CDR2 as SASEGT. The CDR3 covers 14 residues. CDR3 sequence reads: CASSALGASYEKYF. As DNA, the CDR3 is TGTGCCAGCAGTGCCCTAGGTGCCTCCTACGAGAAGTACTTC.

Many counts were recorded for this clonotype. The junction and the germline gene differ at one end; a read error may be behind it. The CDR3 coding sequence is TGTGCCAGCAGCTTGGCAGGGGTCACTGAAGCTTTCTTT. Residues: CASSLAGVTEAFF. The chain links TRBV5-1 to TRBJ1-1; D is possibly TRBD1 (6 bases). This CDR3 region has 13 residues. CDR1 SGHRS and CDR2 YFSETQ come from the germline V gene.

This clonotype was observed a few times. The chain couples TRBV4-1 to TRBJ2-3; D is perhaps TRBD1 or TRBD2 (7 bases each). The CDR3 sequence is 16 residues long. Germline lookup yields CDR1 MGHRA and CDR2 YSYEKL. The V gene lost 1 base and the J gene lost 4 bases, with 15 bases spanning the gap. The CDR3 bases are TGCGCCAGCAGCCAAGCAGGGGGGGGGCAGTCAGATACGCAGTATTTT. The encoded protein is CASSQAGGGQSDTQYF.

The chain recombines TRBV6-2 or TRBV6-3 with TRBJ2-2, with a possible D match to TRBD2 (6 bases). This CDR3 spans 13 amino acids. CDR1 and CDR2 from the germline V gene are MNHEY and SVGEGT. The V and J ends lost 7 bases and 4 bases respectively, with 10 bases between them. The CDR3 reads CASTQAGTGELFF. The CDR3, as DNA: TGTGCCAGCACCCAAGCGGGCACCGGGGAGCTGTTTTTT.

The genes are TRBV20-1 and TRBJ1-1, with D possibly being TRBD1 (5 bases). The CDR3 is 15 amino acids. Looked up from germline, CDR1 is DFQATT and CDR2 is SNEGSKA (reference sequence). The ends were cut back, 0 bases at V and 5 bases at J, with 16 bases in the middle. For the CDR3, the DNA is TGCAGTGCTAGAGAAGGGGACGGGGGGGGGACTGAAGCTTTCTTT. Its translation is CSAREGDGGGTEAFF.

In this sample, this clonotype turned up many times. The chain links TRBV4-1 to TRBJ1-6, with 9 bases lining up with TRBD1. Germline loops: CDR1 MGHRA, CDR2 YSYEKL. Unmatched junction bases numbered 10, after V lost 3 bases and J lost 1 base. The CDR3 runs to 19 residues. CDR3 in amino acids: CASSHFYTGGKSYNSPLHF. The CDR3 nucleotides are TGCGCCAGCAGCCATTTTTATACAGGGGGCAAGTCCTATAATTCACCCCTCCACTTT.

The chain employs TRBV7-9 and TRBJ2-4, with D possibly TRBD1 on 5 matching bases. The CDR3 is 14 residues long. Trimming stripped 1 base from V and 7 bases from J, with 11 bases between. Germline V gene sequence: CDR1 SEHNR, CDR2 FQNEAQ (reference sequence). This CDR3 is CASSLVGALNIQYF. The CDR3 DNA reads as TGTGCCAGCAGCTTAGTAGGGGCCTTGAACATTCAGTACTTC.

V is TRBV7-2 and J is TRBJ1-3; D remains ambiguous. The CDR3 loop spans 11 amino acids. Per the germline V gene, CDR1 is SGHTA and CDR2 is FQGNSA. The V and J ends lost 2 bases and 9 bases respectively, with 5 bases between them. The CDR3 DNA sequence: TGTGCCAGCAGCTTATTGGGCACCATATATTTT. Its protein is CASSLLGTIYF.

The rearrangement joins TRBV10-3 to TRBJ2-7; 9 bases map to TRBD1. The length of the CDR3 is 15 residues. The germline gives CDR1 ENHRY, CDR2 SYGVKD. V lost 0 bases to trimming and J lost 2 bases; unmatched junction nucleotides: 2. CDR3 sequence (DNA): TGTGCCATCAGTGAGTCCGGGACAGGGACCTACGAGCAGTACTTC. Translation gives CAISESGTGTYEQYF.

V usage is TRBV10-2 and J usage is TRBJ2-2; weak D call: TRBD2 (5 bases). This CDR3 comprises 13 residues. Trimming removed 4 bases from V and 5 bases from J, with 8 bases in between. Germline CDR1 WSHSY, CDR2 SAAADI. The CDR3 DNA is TGCGCCAGCAGTGGAACTAGTACCGGGGAGCTGTTTTTT. Translation: CASSGTSTGELFF.

To note about this clonotype: This likely comes from a read error, as the CDR3 has no conserved phenylalanine or tryptophan at its end. The gene calls are TRBV4-3 and TRBJ1-2, with D tentatively TRBD1 (6 bases). With 4 bases removed from V and 4 bases from J, the gap between germline ends came to 16 bases. The CDR3 contains 15 residues. Per the germline V gene, CDR1 is LGHNA and CDR2 is YSLEER. The CDR3 region has the DNA TGCGCCAGCAGCCTCCGGGACAATACAGTCTATGGCTACACCCTC. Its translation is CASSLRDNTVYGYTL.